Below, 32 T cell receptor beta chains from the same sample are listed, as sequenced in a study of cytomegalovirus exposure and HLA in healthy donors. The PCR was carried out with 60 Vbeta primers and 13 Jbeta primers. Method: immunoSEQ multiplex PCR; TCRdb's copy keeps in-frame clones and lacks some. Its clone listing holds approximately 96,000 clones. Sequenced: PBMCs. All receptors derive from a girl aged 5 to 17 in good health and CMV-seropositive.

V usage is TRBV11-2 and J usage is TRBJ2-3, with TRBD1 matching 9 bases. The CDR3 runs to 16 residues. Trimming at V came to 5 bases and at J to 3 bases, leaving 9 bases not matched to a gene. Germline-derived CDR1 and CDR2 are SGHAT and FQNNGV. The CDR3 sequence is CASSGGGTGRTDTQYF. CDR3 nucleotide sequence: TGTGCCAGCAGCGGGGGAGGGACAGGGAGAACAGATACGCAGTATTTT.

J is TRBJ2-3 and V is TRBV7-8; 11 nucleotides match TRBD2. Germline V CDR1 and CDR2: SGHVS, FQNEAQ. This CDR3 comprises 16 residues. The V gene end was trimmed by 6 bases and the J gene end by 0 bases; junction bases not matched to a gene: 5. The CDR3, as DNA: TGTGCCAGCAGTTTTAGCGGGGGGGAAAGCACAGATACGCAGTATTTT. Residues: CASSFSGGESTDTQYF.

The chain employs TRBV15 and TRBJ1-4; possibly TRBD1 for D (5 bases). This CDR3 has 15 amino acids. Per germline, CDR1 LNHNV and CDR2 YYDKDF (reference sequence). Trimming pared 0 bases from V and 8 bases from J, leaving 13 bases between. This chain's CDR3 is CATSRDLGGREKLFF. The CDR3 region has the DNA TGTGCCACCAGCAGAGATCTCGGGGGGAGAGAAAAACTGTTTTTT.

The J gene is TRBJ2-5, the V gene TRBV7-3; 9 bases line up with TRBD2. There are 13 residues in the CDR3. The ends lost 2 bases at V and 5 bases at J; junction bases unmatched: 0. Looked up from germline, CDR1 is SGHTA and CDR2 is FQGTGA. CDR3 region: CASSLLAGETQYF. The CDR3 nucleotides read TGTGCCAGCAGCTTACTAGCGGGGGAGACCCAGTACTTC.

The V gene is TRBV6-5, the J gene TRBJ2-2; D is undetermined. Germline CDR1 reads MNHEY; CDR2 reads SVGAGI. Trimming cost V 0 bases and J 5 bases, with 10 bases left between them. CDR3 size: 15 residues. The CDR3: CASSYSSLNTGELFF. In DNA form, the CDR3 reads TGTGCCAGCAGTTACTCGAGTCTGAATACCGGGGAGCTGTTTTTT.

V gene TRBV9 combines with J gene TRBJ2-6; D remains unclear. Germline V gives CDR1 SGDLS, CDR2 YYNGEE. The CDR3 runs to 17 residues. V lost 4 bases to trimming and J lost 0 bases, with 14 bases between them. CDR3 amino acids: CASSQPEHGSGANVLTF. The CDR3 coding sequence is TGTGCCAGCAGCCAACCAGAACATGGCTCTGGGGCCAACGTCCTGACTTTC.

This chain joins TRBV11-2 and TRBJ1-5; D is unclear. CDR3 size: 13 residues. V was shortened by 1 base and J by 5 bases, with 6 bases between the two germline ends. The germline CDR1 and CDR2 sequences are SGHAT and FQNNGV. CDR3 protein: CASSLGEDQPQHF. The CDR3 DNA reads TGTGCCAGCAGCTTAGGCGAAGATCAGCCCCAGCATTTT.

This chain uses TRBV7-9 with TRBJ1-5; TRBD1 aligns across 8 bases. The length of the CDR3 is 14 residues. V trimming: 5 bases; J trimming: 5 bases; junction bases outside the gene matches: 5. CDR1 is SEHNR and CDR2 is FQNEAQ in the germline V gene (reference sequence). For the CDR3, the DNA is TGTGCCAGCAGCGTCGACAGGGGAGATCAGCCCCAGCATTTT. The encoded protein is CASSVDRGDQPQHF.

In DNA form, the CDR3 reads TGTGCCAGCAGCATGGATACGCGGGGCGGCTCCTACAATGAGCAGTTCTTC. Translated: CASSMDTRGGSYNEQFF. V and J are TRBV9 and TRBJ2-1; D may be TRBD2 (6 bases). Trimming stripped 4 bases from V and 0 bases from J, with 17 bases between. The V gene's germline CDR1 is SGDLS and CDR2 YYNGEE. This CDR3 comprises 17 residues.

The chain couples TRBV4-3 to TRBJ1-1, with a possible D match to TRBD1 (6 bases). The CDR3 totals 16 residues. In germline, CDR1 is LGHNA, CDR2 YSLEER. Trimming shortened V by 0 bases and J by 4 bases, and 15 bases separated the two germline ends. The DNA of the CDR3 is TGCGCCAGCAGCCAAGATCATTCAGGGGTGGTCACTGAAGCTTTCTTT. It codes for CASSQDHSGVVTEAFF.

On this clone itself: Relative to the germline gene, one junction end is altered; a read error may explain this. J is TRBJ2-5 and V is TRBV4-2, with 12 bases lining up with TRBD2. The germline CDR1 and CDR2 sequences are LGHNA and YNFKEQ. This CDR3 has 16 amino acids. For the CDR3, the DNA is TGTGCCAGCAGCCAAGCTAGCGGGGGGGAGCAAGAGGCCCAGTACTTC. It specifies CASSQASGGEQEAQYF.

V gene TRBV19 combines with J gene TRBJ1-5; no clear D gene. Germline-derived CDR1 and CDR2 are LNHDA and SQIVND (reference sequence). The CDR3 spans 12 residues. The V gene lost 5 bases and the J gene lost 9 bases, with 11 bases spanning the gap. The CDR3 DNA reads TGTGCCAGTAGTGCTAGCCCCACGCCCCAGCATTTT. As protein: CASSASPTPQHF.

The chain uses TRBV11-1 and TRBJ2-5; TRBD2 matches 11 bases. Germline V lookup: CDR1 SGHAT, CDR2 FQDESV (reference sequence). This CDR3 is built from 14 residues. Germline trimming cut 5 bases from V and 5 bases from J; bases unmatched to any gene: 4. CDR3 loop: CASSPTSGVETQYF. In DNA form, the CDR3 reads TGTGCCAGCAGCCCGACTAGCGGGGTTGAGACCCAGTACTTC.

The V gene is TRBV9, the J gene TRBJ1-3; perhaps TRBD1 as D (6 bases). V lost 3 bases and J 3 bases, leaving 16 bases between the germline ends. The germline V gene encodes CDR1 SGDLS and CDR2 YYNGEE. The CDR3 contains 16 residues. In DNA, the CDR3 is TGTGCCAGCAGCGCTCGTAAAGGGGGTCATGGAAACACCATATATTTT. Translation gives CASSARKGGHGNTIYF.

A word on this clone: Without the conserved terminal phenylalanine or tryptophan, this CDR3 likely stems from a read error. J is TRBJ1-1 and V is TRBV29-1; tentatively, D is TRBD1 (6 bases). This CDR3 has 14 residues. CDR1 is SQVTM and CDR2 is ANQGSEA in the germline V gene. Trimming left V 3 bases short and J 7 bases short, with 18 bases between. The CDR3 here is CSVEYGQPHFEAFL. The CDR3 DNA follows: TGCAGCGTTGAGTACGGACAGCCACATTTTGAAGCTTTCTTG.

This rearrangement joins TRBV5-4 to TRBJ2-2, with 9 bases aligning to TRBD2. V was clipped by 4 bases and J by 3 bases; unmatched bases: 10. Per germline, CDR1 SGHNT and CDR2 YYREEE (reference sequence). The CDR3 totals 17 residues. CDR3 protein: CASSPSAGGLDTGELFF. In DNA form, the CDR3 reads TGTGCCAGCAGCCCCTCCGCGGGGGGGCTGGACACCGGGGAGCTGTTTTTT. Variable domain in full (rest from reference TRBV5-4 and TRBJ2-2): ETGVTQSPTHLIKTRGQQVTLRCSSQSGHNTVSWYQQALGQGPQFIFQYYREEENGRGNFPPRFSGLQFPNYSSELNVNALELDDSALYLCASSPSAGGLDTGELFFGEGSRLTVL.

The chain joins TRBV2 to TRBJ1-4; 10 bases map to TRBD1. This CDR3 has 15 amino acids. CDR1 and CDR2 from the germline V gene are SNHLY and FYNNEI. The ends lost 7 bases at V and 5 bases at J; junction bases unmatched: 7. CDR3 coding DNA: TGTGCCAGCAACGTAAAGGGACAGGGGAATGAAAAACTGTTTTTT. It codes for CASNVKGQGNEKLFF.

The CDR3 sequence: CASSQVFEGVIQETQYF. CDR3 in DNA: TGCGCCAGCAGCCAAGTGTTCGAGGGAGTGATCCAAGAGACCCAGTACTTC. The chain carries TRBV4-3 and TRBJ2-5, with D possibly being TRBD2 (5 bases). Trimming stripped 1 base from V and 1 base from J, with 16 bases between. This CDR3 is 17 amino acids long. Germline-derived CDR1 and CDR2 are LGHNA and YSLEER.

With regard to this clone: Relative to the germline gene, one junction end is altered; a read error may explain this. V gene TRBV6-1 combines with J gene TRBJ2-3; TRBD1 agrees at 11 bases. This CDR3 has 17 residues. The germline V gene encodes CDR1 MNHNS and CDR2 SASEGT. As DNA, the CDR3 is TGTGCCAGCAGTGAAGACGGGGGACAGGGGGTGTTAGATAAGCAGTATTTT. It is translated as CASSEDGGQGVLDKQYF.

The V call is TRBV9, the J call TRBJ1-2, with D uncertain. CDR1 SGDLS and CDR2 YYNGEE come from the germline V gene. With 0 bases removed from V and 4 bases from J, the gap between germline ends came to 13 bases. The CDR3 covers 15 residues. The CDR3 sequence: CASSVAGGVGYGYTF. CDR3 coding DNA: TGTGCCAGCAGCGTAGCTGGTGGAGTGGGCTATGGCTACACCTTC.

The chain carries TRBV4-3 and TRBJ2-2; the D gene is possibly TRBD1 (5 bases). V was clipped by 0 bases and J by 2 bases, with 7 bases between them. Per germline, CDR1 LGHNA and CDR2 YSLEER. This CDR3 spans 15 amino acids. CDR3 nucleotide sequence: TGCGCCAGCAGCCAAGACAGGGTAAACACCGGGGAGCTGTTTTTT. It specifies CASSQDRVNTGELFF.

The gene calls are TRBV28 and TRBJ2-1; 7 nucleotides line up with TRBD1. With V trimmed by 4 bases and J by 0 bases, 6 bases remained unmatched. The CDR3 has 16 residues. Germline V gives CDR1 MDHEN, CDR2 SYDVKM. The CDR3 loop is CASSSGTASSYNEQFF. DNA of the CDR3: TGTGCCAGCAGTTCCGGGACAGCAAGCTCCTACAATGAGCAGTTCTTC.

The chain couples TRBV4-3 to TRBJ1-1; 10 positions match TRBD1. After removal of 3 bases from V and 8 bases from J, the junction contained 6 bases not matched to a gene. CDR3 size: 14 residues. Germline loops: CDR1 LGHNA, CDR2 YSLEER. The CDR3 loop is CASSHRQGAGEAFF. The CDR3 DNA reads as TGCGCCAGCAGCCATAGACAGGGGGCCGGGGAAGCTTTCTTT.

This chain connects TRBV7-3 to TRBJ2-3; 11 nucleotides align to TRBD2. The CDR3 runs 16 residues. V lost 1 base to trimming and J lost 0 bases; unmatched junction nucleotides: 0. CDR1 is SGHTA and CDR2 is FQGTGA in the germline V gene. CDR3 bases: TGTGCCAGCAGCTTAATAGCGGGGGGGAGCACAGATACGCAGTATTTT. It codes for CASSLIAGGSTDTQYF.

V usage is TRBV5-6 and J usage is TRBJ2-2; the D gene is possibly TRBD1 (7 bases). The CDR3 is made up of 18 amino acids. Germline V gene data show CDR1 as SGHDT and CDR2 as YYEEEE. The ends were cut back, 0 bases at V and 6 bases at J, with 21 bases in the middle. CDR3 amino acids: CASSLANRDRLVAGELFF. The CDR3 region has the DNA TGTGCCAGCAGCTTGGCGAATAGGGACAGACTAGTGGCCGGGGAGCTGTTTTTT.

J is TRBJ2-3 and V is TRBV5-4, with TRBD1 matching 7 bases. Germline values: CDR1 SGHNT, CDR2 YYREEE (reference sequence). With V trimmed by 4 bases and J by 2 bases, 13 bases remained unmatched. There are 17 residues in the CDR3. The CDR3 sequence is CASSKEVKGAYTDTQYF. The CDR3 coding sequence is TGTGCCAGCAGCAAGGAGGTGAAGGGGGCGTACACAGATACGCAGTATTTT.

V gene TRBV10-1 combines with J gene TRBJ2-3; D may be TRBD1 (7 bases). Germline V CDR1 and CDR2: WNHNN, SYGVQD (reference sequence). The CDR3 runs 11 residues. V was shortened by 3 bases and J by 14 bases, with 12 bases between the two germline ends. The chain's CDR3 is CASSDQGGPYF. In DNA, the CDR3 is TGCGCCAGCAGTGACCAGGGGGGACCGTATTTT.

The chain uses TRBV4-3 and TRBJ1-5; no reliable D call. This CDR3 region has 17 residues. Germline V CDR1 and CDR2: LGHNA, YSLEER. Trimming took off 0 bases at V and 2 bases at J, with 14 bases between the two ends. The DNA of the CDR3 is TGCGCCAGCAGCCAAGACCCCCCCGGGTTGGGCAATCAGCCCCAGCATTTT. Translating gives CASSQDPPGLGNQPQHF.

This chain joins TRBV9 and TRBJ2-5, with D uncertain. CDR1 and CDR2 from the germline V gene are SGDLS and YYNGEE. The CDR3 is made up of 11 amino acids. Trimming pared 3 bases from V and 5 bases from J, leaving 5 bases between. Written as DNA, the CDR3 is TGTGCCAGCAGCGGCAGTGAGACCCAGTACTTC. Translating it yields CASSGSETQYF.

The rearrangement joins TRBV10-3 to TRBJ1-1; perhaps TRBD1 as D (6 bases). This CDR3 has 16 amino acids. The germline gives CDR1 ENHRY, CDR2 SYGVKD. Trimming pared 0 bases from V and 1 base from J, leaving 12 bases between. CDR3 in DNA: TGTGCCATCAGTGAGTCTGGGGCGGGGGCGAACACTGAAGCTTTCTTT. This sequence encodes CAISESGAGANTEAFF.

The chain combines TRBV5-1 with TRBJ2-7, with TRBD1 matching 7 bases. V lost 0 bases, J lost 2 bases, and 2 bases stayed unmatched. Germline CDR1 and CDR2: SGHRS and YFSETQ. This CDR3 contains 14 residues. For the CDR3, the DNA is TGCGCCAGCAGCTTGGCGGGGACAGCCTACGAGCAGTACGTC. This translates into CASSLAGTAYEQYV.

Remarks on this clone: Compared with germline, one end of the junction differs, possibly owing to a read error. J is TRBJ1-1 and V is TRBV30; weak D call: TRBD1 (5 bases). This CDR3 comprises 15 residues. CDR1 is GTSNPN and CDR2 is SVGIG in the germline V gene (reference sequence). CDR3 amino acids: CAGSVFAGGDTEAFF. The CDR3 bases are TGTGCCGGGAGTGTCTTTGCAGGAGGGGACACTGAAGCTTTCTTT.